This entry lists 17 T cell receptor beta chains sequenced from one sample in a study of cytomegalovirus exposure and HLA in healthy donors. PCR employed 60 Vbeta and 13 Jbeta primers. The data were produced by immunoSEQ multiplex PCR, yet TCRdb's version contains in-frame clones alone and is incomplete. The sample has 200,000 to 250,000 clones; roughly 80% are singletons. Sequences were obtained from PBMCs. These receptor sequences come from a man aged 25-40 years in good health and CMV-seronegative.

This CDR3 reads CASSIRERTEAFF. The CDR3 nucleotides are TGTGCCAGTAGTATAAGGGAGCGCACTGAAGCTTTCTTT. The chain employs TRBV19 and TRBJ1-1; D unclear. Between the trimmed V and J ends, which lost 2 bases and 4 bases, there was a span of 8 bases. The CDR3 runs to 13 residues. Germline CDR1 reads LNHDA; CDR2 reads SQIVND (reference sequence).

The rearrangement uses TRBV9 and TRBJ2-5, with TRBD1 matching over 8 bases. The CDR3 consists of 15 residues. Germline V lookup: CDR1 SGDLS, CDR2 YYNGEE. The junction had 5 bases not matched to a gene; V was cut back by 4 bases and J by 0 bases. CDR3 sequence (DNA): TGTGCCAGCAGCATGAGACAGGGGTACCAAGAGACCCAGTACTTC. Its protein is CASSMRQGYQETQYF.

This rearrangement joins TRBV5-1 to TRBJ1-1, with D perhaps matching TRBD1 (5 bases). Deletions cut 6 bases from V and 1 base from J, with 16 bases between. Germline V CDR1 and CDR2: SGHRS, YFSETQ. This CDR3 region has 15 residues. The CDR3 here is CASTLRGFGNTEAFF. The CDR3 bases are TGCGCCAGCACCCTGCGGGGCTTCGGGAACACTGAAGCTTTCTTT.

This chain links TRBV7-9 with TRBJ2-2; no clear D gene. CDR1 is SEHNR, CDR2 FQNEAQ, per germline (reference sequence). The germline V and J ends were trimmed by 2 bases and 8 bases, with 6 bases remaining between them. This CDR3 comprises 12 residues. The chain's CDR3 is CASSLSTGELFF. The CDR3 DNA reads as TGTGCCAGCAGCTTAAGTACAGGGGAGCTGTTTTTT.

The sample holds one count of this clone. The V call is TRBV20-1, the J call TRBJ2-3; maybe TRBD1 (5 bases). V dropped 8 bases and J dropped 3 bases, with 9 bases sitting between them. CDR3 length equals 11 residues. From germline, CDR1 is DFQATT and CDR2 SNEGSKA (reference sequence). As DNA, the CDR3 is TGCAGTCGACAGCTGACAGATACGCAGTATTTT. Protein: CSRQLTDTQYF.

For the CDR3, the DNA is TGTGCCAGCAGCCGCGGACAGGGGGCTGCAGATACGCAGTATTTT. Encoded protein: CASSRGQGAADTQYF. The V gene is TRBV6-1, the J gene TRBJ2-3; 11 bases line up with TRBD1. Germline values: CDR1 MNHNS, CDR2 SASEGT. With V trimmed by 6 bases and J by 4 bases, 6 bases remained unmatched. The CDR3 is made up of 15 amino acids.

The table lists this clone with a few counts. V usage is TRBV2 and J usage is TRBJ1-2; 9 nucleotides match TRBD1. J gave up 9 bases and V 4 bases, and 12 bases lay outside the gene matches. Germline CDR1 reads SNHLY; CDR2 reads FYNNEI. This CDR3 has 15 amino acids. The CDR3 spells CASSVGGTGSSRYTF. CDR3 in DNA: TGTGCCAGCAGTGTAGGGGGGACAGGGAGCTCTCGCTACACCTTC.

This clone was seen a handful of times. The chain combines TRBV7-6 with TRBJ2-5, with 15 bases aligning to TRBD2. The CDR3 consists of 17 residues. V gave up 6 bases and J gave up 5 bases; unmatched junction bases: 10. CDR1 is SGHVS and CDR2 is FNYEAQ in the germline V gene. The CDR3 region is CASRPFAGTSGGETQYF. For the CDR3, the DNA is TGTGCCAGCAGGCCGTTTGCCGGGACTAGCGGGGGGGAGACCCAGTACTTC.

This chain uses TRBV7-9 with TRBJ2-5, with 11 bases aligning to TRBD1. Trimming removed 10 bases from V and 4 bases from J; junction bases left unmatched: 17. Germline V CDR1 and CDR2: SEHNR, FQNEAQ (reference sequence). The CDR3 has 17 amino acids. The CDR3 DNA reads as TGTGCCACCCTGGACAGAGAACGGGACAGGGGGTTAGAGACCCAGTACTTC. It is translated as CATLDRERDRGLETQYF.

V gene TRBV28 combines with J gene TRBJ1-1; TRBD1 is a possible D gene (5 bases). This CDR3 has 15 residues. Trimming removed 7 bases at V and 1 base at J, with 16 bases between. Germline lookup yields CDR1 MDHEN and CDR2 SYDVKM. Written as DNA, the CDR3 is TGTGCCAGCATTAGGGGCTCGACCAGGAACACTGAAGCTTTCTTT. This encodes CASIRGSTRNTEAFF.

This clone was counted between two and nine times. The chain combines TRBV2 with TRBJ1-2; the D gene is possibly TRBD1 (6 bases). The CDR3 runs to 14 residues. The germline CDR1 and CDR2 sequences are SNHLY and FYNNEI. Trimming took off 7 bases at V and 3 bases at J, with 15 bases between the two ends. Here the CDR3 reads CASTFEGGDYGYTF. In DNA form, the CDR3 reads TGTGCCAGCACCTTCGAAGGGGGGGACTATGGCTACACCTTC. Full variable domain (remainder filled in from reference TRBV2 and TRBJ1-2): EPEVTQTPSHQVTQMGQEVILRCVPISNHLYFYWYRQILGQKVEFLVSFYNNEISEKSEIFDDQFSVERPDGSNFTLKIRSTKLEDSAMYFCASTFEGGDYGYTFGSGTRLTVV.

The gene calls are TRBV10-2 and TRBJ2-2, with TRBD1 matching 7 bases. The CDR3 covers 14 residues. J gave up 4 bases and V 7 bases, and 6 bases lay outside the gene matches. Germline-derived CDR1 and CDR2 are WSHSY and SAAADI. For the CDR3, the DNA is TGCGCCAGCACCTTGACAGGGAGCACCGGGGAGCTGTTTTTT. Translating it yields CASTLTGSTGELFF.

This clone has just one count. Written as DNA, the CDR3 is TGTGCCATCTCCTGGACAGGGTGGGGGGGCACTGAAGCTTTCTTT. Protein product: CAISWTGWGGTEAFF. The chain joins TRBV7-9 to TRBJ1-1; 8 nucleotides align to TRBD1. Germline V CDR1 and CDR2: SEHNR, FQNEAQ (reference sequence). V shed 10 bases, J shed 4 bases, and the junction held 14 bases outside the gene matches. This CDR3 has 15 residues.

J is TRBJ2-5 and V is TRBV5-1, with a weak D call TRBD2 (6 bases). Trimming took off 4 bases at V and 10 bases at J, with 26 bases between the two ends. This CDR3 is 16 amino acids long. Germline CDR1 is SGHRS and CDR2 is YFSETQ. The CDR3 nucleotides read TGCGCCAGCAGCCCCCGGTCCAGCGGGTCCCCATGGGGCCAGTACTTC. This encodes CASSPRSSGSPWGQYF.

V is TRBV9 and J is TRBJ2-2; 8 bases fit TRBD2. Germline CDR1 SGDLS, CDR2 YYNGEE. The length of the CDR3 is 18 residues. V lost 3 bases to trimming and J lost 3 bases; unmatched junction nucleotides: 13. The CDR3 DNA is TGTGCCAGCAGCGAAGCCCCACTAGCGGACCATTACACCGGGGAGCTGTTTTTT. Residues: CASSEAPLADHYTGELFF.

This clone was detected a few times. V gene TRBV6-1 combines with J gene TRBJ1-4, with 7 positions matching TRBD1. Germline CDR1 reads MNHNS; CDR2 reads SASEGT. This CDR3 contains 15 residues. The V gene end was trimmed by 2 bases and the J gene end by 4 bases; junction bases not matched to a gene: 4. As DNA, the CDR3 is TGTGCCAGCAGTGAACAGACAGGGTTTAATGAAAAACTGTTTTTT. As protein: CASSEQTGFNEKLFF.

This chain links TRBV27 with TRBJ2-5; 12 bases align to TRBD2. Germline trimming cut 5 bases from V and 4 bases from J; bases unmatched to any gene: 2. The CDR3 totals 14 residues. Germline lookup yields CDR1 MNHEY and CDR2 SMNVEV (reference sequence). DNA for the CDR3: TGTGCCAGCAGTGGACTAGCGGGATTAGAGACCCAGTACTTC. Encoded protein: CASSGLAGLETQYF.